This T cell receptor (beta chain) is from a study of identical twins. The study, taken as a whole, reports: Memory repertoires showed no such pattern, whereas abundant cord blood beta clonotypes carried fewer insertions. Where out-of-frame alpha sequences were twin-shared, they showed excess low generation probability. For out-of-frame beta sequences, excess twin sharing was weaker.

This clonotype was seen repeatedly, ten times or more. Its antigen is unidentified. TCRdb called the 5' RACE reads again in MiXCR, with one record for every CDR3 protein. The sample contains 500,000 or so distinct CDR3 sequences, roughly an eighth of which appear only once. Donors uniformly comprised healthy Caucasians. These records were also assigned to another study, of yellow fever vaccine responses in identical twins.

This TCR derives from a woman in her late teens or twenties in good health. The sample was CD4+ T cells sorted from blood.

The CDR3 nucleotides are TGTGCCAGCAGACCAACGACAGGGGAGGCCACTGAAGCTTTCTTT. It codes for CASRPTTGEATEAFF. This sequence joins TRBV28 and TRBJ1-1, with TRBD1 matching over 8 bases. Per the germline V gene, CDR1 is MDHEN and CDR2 is SYDVKM. CDR3 length equals 15 residues. J was trimmed by 4 bases and V by 6 bases; bases with no gene match: 10.